These 11 T cell receptor beta chains came from one sample sequenced in a study of Ad26.COV2.S vaccination and SARS-CoV-2 variants. The treatment: 15 to 20 received Ad26.COV2.S at low or high dose, single or two shots; 5 received placebo; per-sample allocation not given. Sampling happened 63 days after the first vaccine or placebo injection. Sequencing used immunoSEQ multiplex PCR; TCRdb keeps in-frame clones, though not all of them. The table includes about 350,000 clones, roughly 90% detected once. The sample in question was peripheral blood, obtained in a trial of Ad26.COV2.S vaccine versus placebo. The receptors shown here come from a person between 18 and 65 years old who received the Ad26.COV2.S COVID-19 vaccine or a placebo.

The chain uses TRBV10-3 and TRBJ2-1; 11 bases map to TRBD1. The CDR3 contains 15 residues. Germline loops: CDR1 ENHRY, CDR2 SYGVKD. Trimming cost V 3 bases and J 8 bases; bases outside gene matches: 6. CDR3 DNA: TGTGCCATCAGTGACAGGGACAGGGGGACATATGAGCAGTTCTTC. Its translation is CAISDRDRGTYEQFF.

This clone was counted a few times. The genes are TRBV4-1 and TRBJ1-5; possible D gene TRBD1, 5 bases. The germline CDR1 and CDR2 sequences are MGHRA and YSYEKL. Trimming removed 0 bases at V and 2 bases at J, with 14 bases between. The CDR3 loop spans 17 amino acids. The CDR3 is CASSQEEGKKGNQPQHF. The CDR3 DNA sequence: TGCGCCAGCAGCCAAGAGGAGGGGAAGAAGGGCAATCAGCCCCAGCATTTT.

The V call is TRBV4-3, the J call TRBJ2-7, with D perhaps matching TRBD2 (6 bases). Germline values: CDR1 LGHNA, CDR2 YSLEER. This CDR3 region has 15 residues. V was cut by 1 base and J by 1 base, with 11 bases left in between. The CDR3, as DNA: TGCGCCAGCAGCCAAGTGGTCGGGGGATCCTACGAGCAGTACTTC. This gives the protein CASSQVVGGSYEQYF.

Here the CDR3 reads CASSSPGLASTDTQYF. The CDR3 nucleotides are TGTGCCAGCAGTTCCCCGGGACTAGCGAGCACAGATACGCAGTATTTT. The chain recombines TRBV6-2 or TRBV6-3 with TRBJ2-3, with 10 bases identical to TRBD2. Unmatched junction bases numbered 4, after V lost 4 bases and J lost 0 bases. The CDR3 sequence is 16 residues long. CDR1 MNHEY and CDR2 SVGEGT come from the germline V gene.

The V and J genes are TRBV4-1 and TRBJ2-2; D is possibly TRBD1 (6 bases). Trimming removed 2 bases from V and 6 bases from J, with 10 bases in between. CDR1 is MGHRA and CDR2 is YSYEKL in the germline V gene. The CDR3 runs 14 residues. CDR3: CASSQFQGPGELFF. The CDR3 DNA reads TGCGCCAGCAGCCAATTCCAGGGGCCCGGGGAGCTGTTTTTT.

The rearrangement links TRBV9 to TRBJ1-3; tentatively, D is TRBD1 (6 bases). Trimming took off 0 bases at V and 2 bases at J, with 6 bases between the two ends. Looked up from germline, CDR1 is SGDLS and CDR2 is YYNGEE. This CDR3 spans 14 amino acids. CDR3 sequence reads: CASSVDRAGNTIYF. The DNA for the CDR3 is TGTGCCAGCAGCGTAGACAGGGCTGGAAACACCATATATTTT.

The chain employs TRBV5-5 and TRBJ1-2; D call uncertain. This CDR3 region has 14 residues. The germline V and J ends were trimmed by 4 bases and 0 bases, with 10 bases remaining between them. Germline V gene lookup returns CDR1 SGHKS and CDR2 YYEKEE (reference sequence). The DNA of the CDR3 is TGTGCCAGCAGCCATGACGGATCTAACTATGGCTACACCTTC. Amino acids: CASSHDGSNYGYTF.

This clone was detected a few times. The same CDR3 is also encoded by other DNA sequences in this sample. The chain is built from TRBV2 and TRBJ1-5; the D is unclear. CDR1 is SNHLY and CDR2 is FYNNEI in the germline V gene. V lost 6 bases to trimming and J lost 0 bases, with 6 bases between them. The length of the CDR3 is 13 residues. The CDR3 spells CASRRGSNQPQHF. The CDR3 DNA is TGTGCCAGCAGGAGAGGTAGCAATCAGCCCCAGCATTTT.

J is TRBJ1-2 and V is TRBV27, with D tentatively TRBD1 (5 bases). The ends were cut back, 6 bases at V and 5 bases at J, with 10 bases in the middle. Germline V lookup: CDR1 MNHEY, CDR2 SMNVEV (reference sequence). The CDR3 has 12 amino acids. The CDR3 nucleotides are TGTGCCAGCAGCTCGGGGGGGTATGGCTACACCTTC. Protein: CASSSGGYGYTF.

The rearrangement joins TRBV5-6 to TRBJ2-7; 8 nucleotides agree with TRBD2. V was pared by 0 bases and J by 4 bases, with 9 bases of the junction left unmatched. Germline values: CDR1 SGHDT, CDR2 YYEEEE. The CDR3 consists of 16 residues. In DNA form, the CDR3 reads TGTGCCAGCAGCTTGGCCGCGGCGGGAGGTTCGTACGAGCAGTACTTC. This gives the protein CASSLAAAGGSYEQYF.

This sequence joins TRBV4-1 and TRBJ2-7, with D unresolved. The CDR3 covers 13 residues. Germline V gene sequence: CDR1 MGHRA, CDR2 YSYEKL. Trimming cost V 0 bases and J 5 bases, with 8 bases left between them. The CDR3 is CASSQEAGDEQYF. The CDR3 nucleotides are TGCGCCAGCAGCCAAGAGGCTGGCGACGAGCAGTACTTC.